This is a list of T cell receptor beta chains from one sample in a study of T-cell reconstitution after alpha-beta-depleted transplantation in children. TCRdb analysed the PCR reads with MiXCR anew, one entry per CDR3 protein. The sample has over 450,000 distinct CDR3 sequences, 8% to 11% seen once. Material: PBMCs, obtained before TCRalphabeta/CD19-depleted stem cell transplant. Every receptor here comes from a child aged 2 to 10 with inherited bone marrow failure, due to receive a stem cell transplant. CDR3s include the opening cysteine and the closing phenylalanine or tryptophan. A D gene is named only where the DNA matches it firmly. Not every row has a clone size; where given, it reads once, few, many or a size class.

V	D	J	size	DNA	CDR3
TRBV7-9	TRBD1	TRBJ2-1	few	TGTGCCAGCAGCTTACCGGGACAGGGACCCTACAATGAGCAGTTCTTC	CASSLPGQGPYNEQFF
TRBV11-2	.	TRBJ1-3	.	TGTGCCAGCAGTCTAGGGATGTTTCGTCCTACGGGTGGAAACACCATATATTTT	CASSLGMFRPTGGNTIYF
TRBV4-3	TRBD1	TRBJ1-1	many	TGCGCCAGCAGCCGCAACGCAGGGGGCCTGATCACTGAAGCTTTCTTT	CASSRNAGGLITEAFF
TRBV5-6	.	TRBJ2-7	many	TGTGCCAGCAGCTTGGACAACTACGAGCAGTACTTC	CASSLDNYEQYF
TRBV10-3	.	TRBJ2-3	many	TGTGCCATCAGTGAGTCCGGGGCAGATACGCAGTATTTT	CAISESGADTQYF
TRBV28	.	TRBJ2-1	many	TGTGCCAGCAGTCCACCGGACCTCTACAATGAGCAGTTCTTC	CASSPPDLYNEQFF
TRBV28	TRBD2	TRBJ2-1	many	TGTGCCAGCAGCCAGACTAGCGGGAGAGGGAATGAGCAGTTCTTC	CASSQTSGRGNEQFF
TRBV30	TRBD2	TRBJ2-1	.	TGTGCCTGGAGAGACCAACTAGCGGGAGGCGGTGAGCAGTTCTTC	CAWRDQLAGGGEQFF
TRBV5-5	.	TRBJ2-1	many	TGTGCCAGCAGCGGTGGGACCGGGCCATCTCCGGGGAATGAGCAGTTCTTC	CASSGGTGPSPGNEQFF
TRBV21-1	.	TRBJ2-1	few	TGTGCCAGCAGGCGGCTAATCCTCTGGACTAGAGGCGATGAGCAGTTCTTC	CASRRLILWTRGDEQFF
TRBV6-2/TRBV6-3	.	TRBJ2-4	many	TGTGCCAGCAGCCCCACTAGATCCAAAAACATTCAGTACTTC	CASSPTRSKNIQYF
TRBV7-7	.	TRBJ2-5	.	TGTGCTAGGAGCCCGAGACATGGCCCAGAGACCCAGTACTTC	CARSPRHGPETQYF
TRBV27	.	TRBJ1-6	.	TGTGCCAGCAGTTTCCCGGGCTCGGATTCACCCCTCCACTTT	CASSFPGSDSPLHF
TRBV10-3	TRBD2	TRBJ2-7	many	TGTGCCATCAGCATAGCGGGAGAGTACGAGCAGTACTTC	CAISIAGEYEQYF